This T cell receptor (beta chain) was sequenced in a study of cytomegalovirus exposure and HLA in healthy donors. Assay: immunoSEQ multiplex PCR; the TCRdb copy retains only in-frame clones and omits some. This sample has 250,000 to 300,000 clones, with roughly 85% found just once. The CDR3 contains 14 residues. Trimming took 3 bases from V and 5 from J, leaving 13 bases between them. The germline V gene encodes CDR1 MDHEN and CDR2 SYDVKM. On this clone: Its antigen is undetermined.

Study results and limitations: CMV antigen specificity of three CMV-associated chains was confirmed in vitro. While the bulk of TCR sequences proved rare, some public TCRs turned up in many donors.

Sequenced material: PBMCs. This chain joins TRBV28 and TRBJ1-1; the D gene is possibly TRBD1 (5 bases). The clonotype was recovered from a young woman in good health and CMV-seronegative. CDR3 DNA: TGTGCCAGCAGTTTCTCAGGGAAGGGGACTGAAGCTTTCTTT. Its protein product is CASSFSGKGTEAFF.